This entry features one T cell receptor (beta chain) sequence. Blood draws occurred at baseline, cycle 4 day 1, and cycle 7 day 1. From germline, CDR1 is SGHRS and CDR2 YFSETQ. After removal of 0 bases from V and 2 bases from J, the junction contained 2 bases not matched to a gene. The CDR3 is 15 amino acids. Assay: immunoSEQ multiplex PCR; the TCRdb copy retains only in-frame clones and omits some. Here the sample spans 45,000 to 65,000 clones, 84% being singletons. The source of the sample is a study of OX40 agonist ivuxolimab in advanced cancers. Looking at the study overall: Intravenous ivuxolimab at 0.01 to 10 mg/kg was given to patients every 2 weeks. Patients in dose escalation had liver, melanoma, kidney or head and neck cancers. Of mixed ages from about 23 to 85 and averaging approximately 60 years, the group was approximately 84% male.

The sequencing used CD4+ or CD8+ T cells sorted from blood, collected in a trial of the OX40 agonist ivuxolimab. This sequence was found in an adult with an advanced solid tumor such as melanoma, head and neck, liver or kidney cancer. The rearrangement uses TRBV5-1 and TRBJ1-5, with 7 bases identical to TRBD1. The CDR3 nucleotides read TGCGCCAGCAGCTTGGGGCAGGGGGGCAATCAGCCCCAGCATTTT. Amino acids: CASSLGQGGNQPQHF.